These 7 T cell receptor beta chains originate from one sample sequenced in a study of regulatory T cells in long-lasting Graves disease. CDR3-region Arm-PCR and iRepertoire HTBI primers produced the TCR beta libraries. MiXCR, applied by TCRdb to the multiplex PCR reads, yields one record per CDR3 protein. The sample consists of a few hundred thousand distinct CDR3 sequences, around a sixth of them appearing once. Specified time point: newly diagnosed GD, antithyroid drugs for less than 3 months. Preparation of the TCR library used RNA extracted from PBMCs. These data are also associated with another study on T cells in Graves' hyperthyroidism and ophthalmopathy.

The specimen was peripheral blood mononuclear cells (PBMCs), collected at new diagnosis, from a patient treated with antithyroid drugs. The receptors originated from a woman aged 25 to 39 with Graves disease.

This clonotype was detected ten times or more. This rearrangement joins TRBV7-9 to TRBJ1-4; D call uncertain. This CDR3 has 14 amino acids. V lost 5 bases and J 5 bases, leaving 12 bases between the germline ends. Germline V CDR1 and CDR2: SEHNR, FQNEAQ (reference sequence). CDR3 loop: CASSPDGPNEKLFF. The CDR3 coding sequence is TGTGCCAGCAGCCCGGACGGACCGAATGAAAAACTGTTTTTT. Complete variable domain (other parts from reference TRBV7-9 and TRBJ1-4): DTGVSQNPRHKITKRGQNVTFRCDPISEHNRLYWYRQTLGQGPEFLTYFQNEAQLEKSRLLSDRFSAERPKGSFSTLEIQRTEQGDSAMYLCASSPDGPNEKLFFGSGTQLSVL.

This chain joins TRBV6-1 and TRBJ2-2, with unresolved D. V was shortened by 6 bases and J by 5 bases, with 7 bases between the two germline ends. Germline-derived CDR1 and CDR2 are MNHNS and SASEGT. There are 12 residues in the CDR3. CDR3 in amino acids: CASRLGTGELFF. CDR3 DNA: TGTGCCAGCAGACTCGGGACCGGGGAGCTGTTTTTT.

This clonotype was seen at least ten times. V and J are TRBV18 and TRBJ1-2; D may be TRBD1 (5 bases). In germline, CDR1 is KGHSH, CDR2 LQKENI. This CDR3 is built from 17 residues. The ends were cut back, 1 base at V and 5 bases at J, with 20 bases in the middle. This CDR3 is CASSPQGLQSRLYGYTF. The CDR3 DNA sequence: TGTGCCAGCTCACCACAGGGGTTACAATCCCGACTATATGGCTACACCTTC.

This clonotype appeared many times. This rearrangement joins TRBV20-1 to TRBJ2-1; D not resolved. The CDR3 consists of 12 residues. The germline V gene encodes CDR1 DFQATT and CDR2 SNEGSKA (reference sequence). Trimming shortened V by 3 bases and J by 7 bases, and 10 bases separated the two germline ends. The CDR3 nucleotides are TGCAGTGCTAGCCAAGATCTAAATGAGCAGTTCTTC. Its protein is CSASQDLNEQFF.

The table lists this clonotype with many counts. J is TRBJ2-6 and V is TRBV20-1, with 11 bases identical to TRBD1. The length of the CDR3 is 15 residues. The V segment lost 6 bases and the J segment 7 bases; nucleotides outside the gene matches: 8. Germline V gene lookup returns CDR1 DFQATT and CDR2 SNEGSKA (reference sequence). CDR3 sequence (DNA): TGCAGTGCCACGGACAGGGGGCGGTCTGCCAACGTCCTGACTTTC. It yields the protein CSATDRGRSANVLTF.

This clonotype was seen ten or more times. The V and J genes are TRBV5-1 and TRBJ1-1, with 7 bases lining up with TRBD1. The CDR3 length is 12 residues. Trimming cost V 0 bases and J 9 bases; bases outside gene matches: 2. Germline lookup yields CDR1 SGHRS and CDR2 YFSETQ. The CDR3: CASSLEGAKAFF. The CDR3 coding sequence is TGCGCCAGCAGCTTGGAGGGGGCGAAAGCTTTCTTT.

The sample holds many counts of this clonotype. The rearrangement links TRBV12-3 or TRBV12-4 to TRBJ1-5; no firm D call. This CDR3 contains 13 residues. V gave up 2 bases and J gave up 1 base, with 3 bases separating them. CDR3 nucleotide sequence: TGTGCCAGCAGTTTATTCAGCAATCAGCCCCAGCATTTT. Translation gives CASSLFSNQPQHF.